This T cell receptor beta chain was observed in a study of OX40 agonist ivuxolimab in advanced cancers. For the study in its entirety: Ivuxolimab was a fully human IgG2 agonistic monoclonal antibody targeting the costimulatory receptor OX40 (CD134). Intravenous ivuxolimab was administered to patients every 2 weeks at six dose levels: 0.01, 0.1, 0.3, 1.5, 3 and 10 mg/kg. Among the approximately 50 dose-escalation patients, some 19 had hepatocellular carcinoma, approximately 15 melanoma, 9 renal cell carcinoma and 9 head and neck cancer. A male proportion of approximately 83% and a mean age of approximately 61 years, ranging from 23 to 79, were recorded for the dose-escalation cohort. Prior anti-PD-1, anti-PD-L1 or anti-CTLA-4 therapy was permitted, and checkpoint inhibitors had been received by roughly two fifths of dose-escalation patients. Partial responses occurred in three dose-escalation patients: two with cutaneous melanoma and one with hepatocellular carcinoma. The point of sequencing TCRbeta in the periphery was to test whether ivuxolimab changed TCR sequence diversity and drove clonal T-cell expansion. The paper covers the monotherapy dose-escalation part of the phase I ivuxolimab trial, which included N ≈ 50 patients. What the study reported, not specific to this receptor: At doses of 0.1 to 3.0 mg/kg, clonal expansion of both CD4+ and CD8+ blood T cells was observed from baseline to week 6. Low levels of normalized T-cell clonal expansion were also seen in some patients who did not respond. In the 0.1-3.0 mg/kg groups, partial responders had among the lowest normalized peripheral clonal expansion, particularly in CD8+ T cells. Which antigens the clonally expanded peripheral T cells were specific for was not determined. On average, CD8+ T cells showed more expanded clones than CD4+ T cells after ivuxolimab.

Genomic DNA was isolated from the sorted cells so that the TCRbeta CDR3 region could be sequenced. TCRbeta CDR3 regions were sequenced using the immunoSEQ Assay. TCRdb's version of the immuneACCESS table is confined to in-frame rearrangements and falls short of the full clone set. An unresolved V gene accounts for under half of the shortfall where checked; the remainder is of unknown origin. This sample gives over 55,000 clones in total; about 86% of them show up just once. 3.9% of the sample rests with the top ten. On this clone: Its antigen specificity is not known. Base qualities are not at hand, and no much larger clone is one base apart.

Between the V and J ends, shortened by 4 bases and 2 bases respectively, the junction contains 10 bases. Looking up the germline V gene yields CDR1 SGHRS and CDR2 YFSETQ. The CDR3 runs 14 residues from the cysteine to the phenylalanine. The retained sequence is limited to the CDR3, 42 bases, with the frame set at the first base. The trial excluded patients who had a history of autoimmune disease or were on systemic immunosuppression. Peripheral blood for TCR sequencing was drawn from every dose cohort at baseline, at cycle 4 day 1 and at cycle 7 day 1. Samples came from an open-label, multicenter, first-in-human phase I dose-escalation trial of ivuxolimab. The trial enrolled adults with locally advanced or metastatic head and neck squamous cell, hepatocellular, melanoma or renal cell carcinoma. Before TCR sequencing, CD4+ and CD8+ T cells were separately sorted from peripheral blood.

The TCR comes from an adult with an advanced solid tumor such as melanoma, head and neck, liver or kidney cancer. Source: CD4+ or CD8+ T cells sorted from blood, taken in a trial of the OX40 agonist ivuxolimab. The V gene is TRBV5-1 and the J gene is TRBJ2-4; the D call is tentative, TRBD1 or TRBD2, as each matches 5 bases. The DNA is TGCGCCAGCAGCGACGGGACCTCCAAAAACATTCAGTACTTC. This translates into CASSDGTSKNIQYF.